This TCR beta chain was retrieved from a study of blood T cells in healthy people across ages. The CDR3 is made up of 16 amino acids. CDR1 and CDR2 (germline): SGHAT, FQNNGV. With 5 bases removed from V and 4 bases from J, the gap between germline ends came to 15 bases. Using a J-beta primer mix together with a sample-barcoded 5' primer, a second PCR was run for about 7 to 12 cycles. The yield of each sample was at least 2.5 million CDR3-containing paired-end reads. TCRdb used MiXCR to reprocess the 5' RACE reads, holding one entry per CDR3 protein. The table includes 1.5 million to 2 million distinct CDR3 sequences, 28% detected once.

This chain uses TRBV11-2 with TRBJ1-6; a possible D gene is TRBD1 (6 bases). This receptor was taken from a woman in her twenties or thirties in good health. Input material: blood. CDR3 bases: TGTGCCAGCAGCGGAGGGCGGGGGGCGTATAATTCACCCCTCCACTTT. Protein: CASSGGRGAYNSPLHF.